Listed below are T cell receptor beta chains from one sample, sequenced in a study of CD8+CD57+ T cells in acquired aplastic anemia. TCRdb recomputed calls from the reads with MiXCR, one row per CDR3 protein. The sample has some 120,000 distinct CDR3 sequences; 55% to 70% are singletons. The sequenced sample consisted of sorted CD4+, CD8+, or CD8+CD57+ T cells (not recorded which) from PBMCs. The receptors shown here come from a human donor with aplastic anemia. The CDR3 runs from the conserved cysteine through the conserved F or W. D genes are given only for firm matches. Not every row has a clone size; where given, it reads once, few, many or a size class.

d_gene	abundance	len	j_gene	v_gene	CDR3aa	CDR3nt
TRBD1	-	15	TRBJ2-5	TRBV24-1	CATSDSTGPQETQYF	TGTGCCACCAGTGACTCGACAGGGCCACAAGAGACCCAGTACTTC
TRBD2	-	13	TRBJ2-7	TRBV7-8	CASSSGGIYKRYF	TGTGCCAGCAGCTCCGGGGGGATATACAAGCGGTACTTC
TRBD1	-	14	TRBJ2-3	TRBV29-1	CSVRMGQGADTQYF	TGCAGCGTAAGGATGGGACAGGGGGCAGATACGCAGTATTTT
TRBD1	-	15	TRBJ1-5	TRBV24-1	CATSESGTDNQPQHF	TGTGCCACCAGTGAGTCCGGGACAGACAATCAGCCCCAGCATTTT
TRBD1	-	14	TRBJ2-7	TRBV14	CASSHWDSSYEQYF	TGTGCCAGCAGCCACTGGGACAGCTCCTACGAGCAGTACTTC
-	-	15	TRBJ1-6	TRBV6-1	CASSLTGSLDSPLHF	TGTGCCAGCAGTCTAACAGGGAGTCTGGATTCACCCCTCCACTTT
TRBD2	-	17	TRBJ2-5	TRBV24-1	CATSSHGRAGGQETQYF	TGTGCCACCAGCAGCCACGGGAGGGCGGGCGGACAAGAGACCCAGTACTTC
-	-	15	TRBJ2-1	TRBV24-1	CATSDRDRSYNEQFF	TGTGCCACCAGTGACCGAGACAGATCCTACAATGAGCAGTTCTTC
-	-	13	TRBJ2-7	TRBV7-4	CASGWDTSYEQYF	TGTGCTAGTGGTTGGGACACCTCCTACGAGCAGTACTTC
-	few	19	TRBJ1-1	TRBV27	CASSLSALWTARRTTEAFF	TGTGCCAGCAGTTTATCGGCATTATGGACAGCCCGCCGAACAACTGAAGCTTTCTTT
TRBD1	once	14	TRBJ1-6	TRBV19	CASSLDRGGSPLHF	TGTGCCAGTAGTTTAGACAGGGGTGGATCACCCCTCCACTTT
-	-	15	TRBJ1-6	TRBV25-1	CASSEGESYNSPLHF	TGTGCCAGCAGCGAAGGGGAATCCTATAATTCACCCCTCCACTTT
-	-	12	TRBJ2-2	TRBV29-1	CSSPVPAGELFF	TGCAGCTCCCCCGTTCCTGCCGGGGAGCTGTTTTTT
-	-	14	TRBJ2-7	TRBV5-4	CASSDARLAYEQYF	TGTGCCAGCAGCGACGCACGCCTAGCCTACGAGCAGTACTTC
-	many	13	TRBJ2-7	TRBV12-3/TRBV12-4	CASRGGPSYEQYF	TGTGCCAGCAGGGGCGGACCCTCCTACGAGCAGTACTTC
-	-	16	TRBJ1-5	TRBV19	CASRSGGEGGNQPQHF	TGTGCCAGTAGATCAGGCGGGGAGGGGGGGAATCAGCCCCAGCATTTT
-	-	14	TRBJ2-7	TRBV7-8	CASSLGILGQEQYF	TGTGCCAGCAGCTTAGGCATCCTCGGACAAGAGCAGTACTTC
-	-	11	TRBJ2-7	TRBV6-1	CASSEMAEQYF	TGTGCCAGCAGTGAAATGGCCGAGCAGTACTTC
-	-	12	TRBJ1-2	TRBV27	CASSSGYYGYTF	TGTGCCAGCAGTTCAGGGTACTATGGCTACACCTTC
-	-	15	TRBJ1-2	TRBV9	CASSEADKFYYGYTF	TGTGCCAGCAGTGAAGCTGACAAGTTCTACTATGGCTACACCTTC
-	-	14	TRBJ2-7	TRBV10-3	CAISAMGANDEQYF	TGTGCCATCAGTGCAATGGGGGCCAACGACGAGCAGTACTTC
TRBD1	many	14	TRBJ1-2	TRBV6-5	CASSYSGTAYGYTF	TGTGCCAGCAGTTACTCAGGGACAGCCTATGGCTACACCTTC
-	many	16	TRBJ2-3	TRBV7-2	CASSVTVPPRYDTQYF	TGTGCCAGCAGCGTGACGGTCCCTCCCAGATACGATACGCAGTATTTT
-	-	13	TRBJ1-1	TRBV19	CASSTPEGTEAFF	TGTGCCAGTAGTACCCCGGAGGGCACTGAAGCTTTCTTT
TRBD1	-	15	TRBJ1-2	TRBV6-1	CASSTDRGTNYGYTF	TGTGCCAGTAGTACCGACAGGGGAACTAACTATGGCTACACCTTC
-	-	15	TRBJ1-1	TRBV7-9	CASSLGPDLNTEAFF	TGTGCCAGCAGCTTAGGACCGGACTTGAACACTGAAGCTTTCTTT
-	many	14	TRBJ2-2	TRBV7-9	CASQDSSNTGELFF	TGTGCCAGCCAAGACTCCTCGAACACCGGGGAGCTGTTTTTT